The next 5 T cell receptor beta chains were all read from a single sample in a study of T cell responses to AZD1222 COVID-19 vaccine. TCRdb keeps only in-frame clones here, not all; method: immunoSEQ multiplex PCR. The sample shows fewer than 130,000 clones, about nine tenths of them seen only once. Sequences were derived from peripheral blood, sampled on day 0 of AZD1222 vaccination. These receptors were taken from an adult in good health.

V usage is TRBV27 and J usage is TRBJ1-2; D ambiguous. V lost 2 bases and J lost 2, with 6 bases in between. CDR1 is MNHEY, CDR2 SMNVEV, per germline (reference sequence). CDR3 length equals 13 residues. This CDR3 is CASSLMGNYGYTF. CDR3 DNA sequence: TGTGCCAGCAGTTTAATGGGGAACTATGGCTACACCTTC.

This clone occurred once. The chain links TRBV27 to TRBJ1-1; tentative D call: TRBD1 (5 bases). There are 16 residues in the CDR3. The germline CDR1 and CDR2 sequences are MNHEY and SMNVEV (reference sequence). V was pared by 6 bases and J by 4 bases, with 21 bases between. The CDR3 loop is CASRDSFGVGATEAFF. For the CDR3, the DNA is TGTGCCAGCAGAGACTCCTTCGGGGTTGGGGCCACTGAAGCTTTCTTT.

The rearrangement links TRBV6-5 to TRBJ1-4, with D hard to call. Trimming removed 5 bases at V and 2 bases at J, with 12 bases between. The CDR3 contains 15 residues. The germline V gene encodes CDR1 MNHEY and CDR2 SVGAGI. The CDR3 loop is CASSQPGSTNEKLFF. In DNA form, the CDR3 reads TGTGCCAGCAGTCAACCAGGTTCGACTAATGAAAAACTGTTTTTT.

The chain couples TRBV10-1 to TRBJ2-2; no clear D gene. Germline loops: CDR1 WNHNN, CDR2 SYGVQD (reference sequence). V lost 6 bases and J 4 bases, leaving 9 bases between the germline ends. CDR3 length: 13 residues. The CDR3 sequence: CASSKTVTGELFF. Here the CDR3 DNA reads TGCGCCAGCAGCAAGACCGTCACCGGGGAGCTGTTTTTT.

The chain uses TRBV6-5 and TRBJ1-4; D gene unclear. CDR3 length: 13 residues. V was pared by 2 bases and J by 7 bases, with 8 bases between. CDR1 MNHEY and CDR2 SVGAGI come from the germline V gene. The DNA for the CDR3 is TGTGCCAGCAGTTACAACCCCGGTGAAAAACTGTTTTTT. It yields the protein CASSYNPGEKLFF.